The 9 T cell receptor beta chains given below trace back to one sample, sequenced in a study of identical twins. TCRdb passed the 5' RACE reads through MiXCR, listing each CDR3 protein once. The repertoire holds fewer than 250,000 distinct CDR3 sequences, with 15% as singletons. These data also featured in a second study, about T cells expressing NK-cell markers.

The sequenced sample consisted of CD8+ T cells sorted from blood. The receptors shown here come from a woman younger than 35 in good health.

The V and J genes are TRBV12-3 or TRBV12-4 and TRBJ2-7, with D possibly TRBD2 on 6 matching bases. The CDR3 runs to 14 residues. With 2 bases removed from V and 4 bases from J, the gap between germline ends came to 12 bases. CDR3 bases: TGTGCCAGCAGTTTATACGGGGCGGGATACGAGCAGTACTTC. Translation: CASSLYGAGYEQYF.

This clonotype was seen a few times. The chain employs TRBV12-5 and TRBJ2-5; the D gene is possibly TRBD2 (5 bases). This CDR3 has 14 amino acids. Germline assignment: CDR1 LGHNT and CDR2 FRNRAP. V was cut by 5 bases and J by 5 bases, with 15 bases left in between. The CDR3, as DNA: TGTGCTAGTGGTCCCGGGGTGGCCCCGGAGACCCAGTACTTC. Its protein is CASGPGVAPETQYF. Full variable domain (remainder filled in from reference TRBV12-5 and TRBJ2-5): DARVTQTPRHKVTEMGQEVTMRCQPILGHNTVFWYRQTMMQGLELLAYFRNRAPLDDSGMPKDRFSAEMPDATLATLKIQPSEPRDSAVYFCASGPGVAPETQYFGPGTRLLVL.

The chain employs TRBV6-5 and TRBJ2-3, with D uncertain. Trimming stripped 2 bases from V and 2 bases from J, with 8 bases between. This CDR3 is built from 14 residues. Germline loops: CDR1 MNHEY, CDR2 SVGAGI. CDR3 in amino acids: CASSYTTITDTQYF. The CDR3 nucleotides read TGTGCCAGCAGTTACACCACTATCACAGATACGCAGTATTTT.

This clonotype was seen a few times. The CDR3: CAWTGYAIETQYF. The CDR3 region has the DNA TGTGCCTGGACGGGCTACGCTATCGAGACCCAGTACTTC. The chain couples TRBV30 to TRBJ2-5; D gene ambiguous. The V gene lost 4 bases and the J gene lost 5 bases, with 14 bases spanning the gap. Germline CDR1 is GTSNPN and CDR2 is SVGIG (reference sequence). This CDR3 region has 13 residues.

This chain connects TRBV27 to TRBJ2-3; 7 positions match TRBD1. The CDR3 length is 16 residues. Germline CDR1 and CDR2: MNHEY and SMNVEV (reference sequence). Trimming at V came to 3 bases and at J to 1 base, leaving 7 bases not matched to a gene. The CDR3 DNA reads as TGTGCCAGCAGTTTCCTATTCGGGACAGGCACAGATACGCAGTATTTT. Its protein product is CASSFLFGTGTDTQYF.

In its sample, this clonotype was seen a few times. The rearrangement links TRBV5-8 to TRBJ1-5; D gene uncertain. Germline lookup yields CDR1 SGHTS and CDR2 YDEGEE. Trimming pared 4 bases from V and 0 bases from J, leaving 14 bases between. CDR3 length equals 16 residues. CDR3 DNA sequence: TGTGCCAGCAGCCTCGATTCCAGCACTAGCAATCAGCCCCAGCATTTT. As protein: CASSLDSSTSNQPQHF.

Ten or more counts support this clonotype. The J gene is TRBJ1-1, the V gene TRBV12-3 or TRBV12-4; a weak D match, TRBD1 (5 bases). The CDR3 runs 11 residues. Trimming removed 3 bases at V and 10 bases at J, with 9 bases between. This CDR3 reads CASSFDSRAFF. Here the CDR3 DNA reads TGTGCCAGCAGTTTTGACAGCAGAGCTTTCTTT.

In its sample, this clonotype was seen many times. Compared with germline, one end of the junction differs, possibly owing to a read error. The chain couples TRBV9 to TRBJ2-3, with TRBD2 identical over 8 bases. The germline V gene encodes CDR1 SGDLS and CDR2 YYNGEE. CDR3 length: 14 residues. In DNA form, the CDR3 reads TGTGCCAGCAGTGTAGCGGGAAGCACAGATACGCAGTATTTT. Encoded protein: CASSVAGSTDTQYF.

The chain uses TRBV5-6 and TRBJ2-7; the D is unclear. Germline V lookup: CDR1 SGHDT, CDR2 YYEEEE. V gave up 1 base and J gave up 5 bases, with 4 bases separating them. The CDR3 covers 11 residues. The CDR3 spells CASSLTDEQYF. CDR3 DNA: TGTGCCAGCAGCTTGACAGACGAGCAGTACTTC. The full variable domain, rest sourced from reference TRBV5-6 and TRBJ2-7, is DAGVTQSPTHLIKTRGQQVTLRCSPKSGHDTVSWYQQALGQGPQFIFQYYEEEERQRGNFPDRFSGHQFPNYSSELNVNALLLGDSALYLCASSLTDEQYFGPGTRLTVT.